This TCR beta chain was sequenced in a study of beta chain features in type 1 diabetes. Study observations and caveats: Type 1 diabetes patients had moderately but significantly shorter TCRB CDR3s in all four CD4+ subsets. More deletions and fewer insertions at VDJ junctions were seen in type 1 diabetes patients.

Expressed TCRB transcripts were sequenced because the entire RNA isolate underwent reverse transcription. The average read count of naive, central memory and regulatory T cell samples was several million. Only in-frame clones appear in the TCRdb table, and some are missing; sequencing was by immunoSEQ multiplex PCR. The data contain roughly 260,000 clones, 11% of them singletons. CDR1 is SGHRS and CDR2 is YFSETQ in the germline V gene. V was clipped by 4 bases and J by 6 bases; unmatched bases: 3. CDR3 length: 13 residues. As concerns this clone: The antigen is unknown.

One heparinised blood draw, averaging roughly 110 mL, came from each donor. The V call is TRBV5-1, the J call TRBJ1-4, with TRBD1 matching 7 bases. The source is a young man with type 1 diabetes. The specimen was naive CD4+ T cells from blood. CDR3 sequence: CASSVGTDEKLFF. The CDR3 DNA sequence: TGCGCCAGCAGCGTCGGGACAGATGAAAAACTGTTTTTT.